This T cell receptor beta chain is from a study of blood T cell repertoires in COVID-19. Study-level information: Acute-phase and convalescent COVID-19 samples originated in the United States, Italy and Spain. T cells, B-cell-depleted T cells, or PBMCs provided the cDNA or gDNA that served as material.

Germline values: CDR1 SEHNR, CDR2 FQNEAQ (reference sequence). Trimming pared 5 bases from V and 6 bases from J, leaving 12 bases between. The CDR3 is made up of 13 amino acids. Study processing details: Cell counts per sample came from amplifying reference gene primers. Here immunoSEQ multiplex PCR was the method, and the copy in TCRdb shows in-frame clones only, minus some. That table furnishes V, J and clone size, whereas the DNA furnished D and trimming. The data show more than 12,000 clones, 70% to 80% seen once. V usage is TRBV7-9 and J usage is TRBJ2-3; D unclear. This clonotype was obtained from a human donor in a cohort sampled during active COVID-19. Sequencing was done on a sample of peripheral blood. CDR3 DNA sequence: TGTGCCAGCAGCCGTCAGGATCCGGATACGCAGTATTTT. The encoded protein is CASSRQDPDTQYF.